Below, 19 T cell receptor beta chains from the same sample are listed, as sequenced in a study of Tregs in tolerant kidney transplant recipients. Antigens of these TCRs are unknown. Clones were sequenced by immunoSEQ multiplex PCR, and TCRdb holds only the in-frame ones, with some missing. The data hold about 840 clones, with 43% observed a single time. Sequences were derived from Tregs from blood cultured with allogeneic cells, sampled before the transplant. These receptors all stem from a human patient who received a combined kidney and bone marrow transplant.

The V and J genes are TRBV6-5 and TRBJ2-5, with TRBD2 matching over 7 bases. CDR1 and CDR2 (germline): MNHEY, SVGAGI. J lost 3 bases, V lost 4 bases, and 8 bases had no gene match. The length of the CDR3 is 15 residues. DNA of the CDR3: TGTGCCAGCAGTTTGTCGGGGGGAAAAGAAGAGACCCAGTACTTC. Translated, it gives CASSLSGGKEETQYF.

This clone has a handful of counts. V usage is TRBV12-2 and J usage is TRBJ2-3. TRBV12-2 is a recognized pseudogene. The CDR3 consists of 12 residues. CDR3 coding DNA: TGTGCCAGCAGCCCGCCTGCGGATACGCAGTATTTT. As protein: CASSPPADTQYF.

The rearrangement uses TRBV5-6 and TRBJ1-2, with TRBD1 as a possible D gene (6 bases). The CDR3 loop spans 15 amino acids. Germline loops: CDR1 SGHDT, CDR2 YYEEEE. The germline V and J ends were trimmed by 0 bases and 6 bases, with 15 bases remaining between them. In DNA form, the CDR3 reads TGTGCCAGCAGCTTGGCTGGGGGCGGTAGGAATGGCTACACCTTC. Its protein product is CASSLAGGGRNGYTF.

Concerning this clone: Mismatch with germline at one junction end may stem from a read error. This sample includes further DNA sequences coding for the same CDR3. The chain recombines TRBV4-1 with TRBJ2-1, with unresolved D. Germline V lookup: CDR1 MGHRA, CDR2 YSYEKL. This CDR3 contains 15 residues. The CDR3 DNA reads TGTGCCAGCAGCCAAGGATGGACGGATTACAATGAGCAGTTCTTC. This encodes CASSQGWTDYNEQFF.

The CDR3 here is CASSSTIGQSRANVLTF. The CDR3 DNA is TGTGCCAGCAGTAGTACAATTGGACAAAGTCGGGCCAACGTCCTGACTTTC. The genes are TRBV25-1 and TRBJ2-6; D may be TRBD1 (5 bases). The ends were cut back, 5 bases at V and 5 bases at J, with 19 bases in the middle. The CDR3 sequence is 17 residues long. Germline assignment: CDR1 MGHDK and CDR2 SYGVNS. The whole variable domain, remainder taken from reference TRBV25-1 and TRBJ2-6, is EADIYQTPRYLVIGTGKKITLECSQTMGHDKMYWYQQDPGMELHLIHYSYGVNSTEKGDLSSESTVSRIRTEHFPLTLESARPSHTSQYLCASSSTIGQSRANVLTFGAGSRLTVL.

For this clone: It is likely a read error: a sequence one base away is far more abundant. CDR3 DNA: TGTGCCAGCAGTGTAGGGATCCATGGCTACACCTTC. This sequence encodes CASSVGIHGYTF. The rearrangement joins TRBV25-1 to TRBJ1-2; D is ambiguous. CDR3 length: 12 residues. CDR1 and CDR2 (germline): MGHDK, SYGVNS. With 4 bases removed from V and 6 bases from J, the gap between germline ends came to 9 bases.

The chain uses TRBV18 and TRBJ2-1, with 8 bases identical to TRBD2. From germline, CDR1 is KGHSH and CDR2 LQKENI. V gave up 4 bases and J gave up 5 bases; unmatched junction bases: 7. The CDR3 length is 15 residues. The CDR3 bases are TGTGCCAGCTCACGAGGACTAGCAGGGGACAATGAGCAGTTCTTC. It is translated as CASSRGLAGDNEQFF.

This clone was counted a few times. The chain combines TRBV5-4 with TRBJ2-7; no firm D call. Germline lookup yields CDR1 SGHNT and CDR2 YYREEE (reference sequence). V gave up 4 bases and J gave up 5 bases, with 7 bases separating them. The CDR3 extends over 11 amino acids. The CDR3 DNA follows: TGTGCCAGCAGCCTCTGGGACGAGCAGTACTTC. It is translated as CASSLWDEQYF.

This clone has only one observation. The sample has other DNA sequences that encode this CDR3 too. The gene calls are TRBV5-5 and TRBJ2-2; 10 bases are a match to TRBD2. Germline V gene lookup returns CDR1 SGHKS and CDR2 YYEKEE (reference sequence). CDR3 length: 19 residues. V gave up 4 bases and J gave up 5 bases; unmatched junction bases: 17. This CDR3 reads CASSRPPGSGGLGTGELFF. CDR3 nucleotides: TGTGCCAGCAGCCGGCCCCCAGGTAGCGGGGGGCTTGGGACCGGGGAGCTGTTTTTT. The full variable domain, in which reference TRBV5-5 and TRBJ2-2 provide the parts outside the CDR3, is DAGVTQSPTHLIKTRGQQVTLRCSPISGHKSVSWYQQVLGQGPQFIFQYYEKEERGRGNFPDRFSARQFPNYSSELNVNALLLGDSALYLCASSRPPGSGGLGTGELFFGEGSRLTVL.

This clone is large by share. The rearrangement links TRBV19 to TRBJ2-7; D is undetermined. The CDR3 sequence is 14 residues long. Between the trimmed V and J ends, which lost 6 bases and 2 bases, there was a span of 14 bases. The germline CDR1 and CDR2 sequences are LNHDA and SQIVND (reference sequence). The CDR3 coding sequence is TGTGCCAGTAGATCTGGCGGCAAAGCCTACGAGCAGTACTTC. This codes for CASRSGGKAYEQYF. Variable domain in full (rest from reference TRBV19 and TRBJ2-7): DGGITQSPKYLFRKEGQNVTLSCEQNLNHDAMYWYRQDPGQGLRLIYYSQIVNDFQKGDIAEGYSVSREKKESFPLTVTSAQKNPTAFYLCASRSGGKAYEQYFGPGTRLTVT.

This clone has just a few counts. The chain links TRBV7-7 to TRBJ1-2, with D maybe TRBD1 (5 bases). This CDR3 region has 14 residues. The germline gives CDR1 SSHAT, CDR2 FNYEAQ (reference sequence). Trimming left V 0 bases short and J 3 bases short, with 8 bases between. As DNA, the CDR3 is TGTGCCAGCAGCTTAGCGGGGGTTTACTATGGCTACACCTTC. Amino acids: CASSLAGVYYGYTF.

V and J are TRBV5-5 and TRBJ2-3, with D unresolved. V lost 4 bases and J 6 bases, leaving 9 bases between the germline ends. Germline CDR1 reads SGHKS; CDR2 reads YYEKEE (reference sequence). The length of the CDR3 is 12 residues. The CDR3 DNA reads as TGTGCCAGCAGCCCGCCTGCGGATACGCAGTATTTT. The encoded protein is CASSPPADTQYF.

CDR3 in amino acids: CASSRLSGTGNTEAFF. The CDR3, as DNA: TGTGCCAGCAGTCGACTTAGTGGGACAGGGAACACTGAAGCTTTCTTT. The rearrangement joins TRBV6-6 to TRBJ1-1; 8 nucleotides agree with TRBD1. CDR1 is MNHNY and CDR2 is SVGAGI in the germline V gene (reference sequence). V dropped 5 bases and J dropped 1; count of bases not matched to a gene: 9. The CDR3 runs to 16 residues.

This clone was detected only a few times. One base separates it from a far larger clone, so it is likely a read error. The chain couples TRBV25-1 to TRBJ1-2; unclear D gene. The CDR3 covers 12 residues. Germline lookup yields CDR1 MGHDK and CDR2 SYGVNS. DNA of the CDR3: TGTTCCAGCAGTGTAGGGCTCCATGGCTACACCTTC. Translation gives CSSSVGLHGYTF.

CDR3: CASSKKDRIGTDTQYF. Written as DNA, the CDR3 is TGCGCCAGCAGCAAAAAAGACAGGATAGGGACAGATACGCAGTATTTT. This chain joins TRBV4-1 and TRBJ2-3, with D possibly being TRBD1 (6 bases). V dropped 5 bases and J dropped 3 bases, with 18 bases sitting between them. The CDR3 is 16 amino acids. Per germline, CDR1 MGHRA and CDR2 YSYEKL.

In the case of this clone: A far larger clone differs by one base, so this is likely a read error. The chain combines TRBV7-8 with TRBJ2-2, with 9 nucleotides matching TRBD2. Germline V gives CDR1 SGHVS, CDR2 FQNEAQ. The CDR3 extends over 16 amino acids. The trim removed 1 base at V and 4 bases at J, leaving 4 bases unmatched. The CDR3 DNA follows: TGTGCCAGCAGCTTAGGGGCGGGGGGGTCCACCGGGGAGCTGTTTTTT. It is translated as CASSLGAGGSTGELFF.

V is TRBV7-6 and J is TRBJ2-5; TRBD1 agrees at 8 bases. CDR1 is SGHVS, CDR2 FNYEAQ, per germline. J gave up 7 bases and V 5 bases, and 9 bases lay outside the gene matches. The CDR3 is made up of 14 amino acids. CDR3 sequence: CASSQVTGAGTQYF. The CDR3 DNA reads TGTGCCAGCAGCCAGGTGACAGGGGCCGGGACCCAGTACTTC.

The chain has TRBV5-1 and TRBJ2-5; 9 bases are shared with TRBD2. The CDR3 runs to 16 residues. Trimming removed 3 bases from V and 6 bases from J; junction bases left unmatched: 12. CDR1 is SGHRS and CDR2 is YFSETQ in the germline V gene. The CDR3 DNA sequence: TGCGCCAGCAGCTACCGCAGGCGGGAGGGCCGACAGACCCAGTACTTC. This translates into CASSYRRREGRQTQYF.

The chain employs TRBV4-3 and TRBJ2-7; TRBD2 is a possible D gene (5 bases). The V gene's germline CDR1 is LGHNA and CDR2 YSLEER. The CDR3 runs to 20 residues. The ends were cut back, 0 bases at V and 1 base at J, with 25 bases in the middle. CDR3 loop: CASSQDISPGRGYTSYEQYF. The CDR3 DNA follows: TGCGCCAGCAGCCAAGATATATCCCCCGGCCGGGGTTATACTTCCTACGAGCAGTACTTC.